The T cell receptor beta chain under discussion was sequenced for a study of naive and memory T cell subsets. The study's findings and limits: Naive repertoires, especially CD8, held a few larger clonotypes, possibly memory cells re-expressing CD45RA.

An equimolar mix of two oligonucleotides served as the beta constant-region primer for TRBC1 and TRBC2. Ligated cDNA was amplified by four rounds of PCR with nested alpha and beta constant-region primers and SP2. TCRdb itself ran the UMI-ligation and nested PCR reads through MiXCR, one entry per CDR3 protein. Of over 100,000 distinct CDR3 sequences listed, approximately 15% are singletons. This clonotype has just a few counts. The antigen is not known. The CDR3 is 11 residues long. V was shortened by 3 bases and J by 5 bases, with 8 bases between the two germline ends. The germline V gene has CDR1 SQVTM and CDR2 ANQGSEA.

The chain couples TRBV29-1 to TRBJ2-7; D unclear. The source of this sequence is a human donor in good health. Sequencing was performed on naive CD8+ T cells from blood. CDR3 DNA sequence: TGCAGCGTTGAGGGTATCAACGAGCAGTACTTC. This codes for CSVEGINEQYF.